The 11 T cell receptor beta chains reported below all come from one sample, sequenced in a study of shared clonotypes between healthy human individuals. Here immunoSEQ multiplex PCR was the method, and the copy in TCRdb shows in-frame clones only, minus some. The data hold roughly 2 million clones, with 85% to 95% observed a single time. Source material: naive CD4+ T cells sorted from blood. Regarding subset: CD45RA+ positively selected. The receptor set was obtained from a man younger than 30 in good health.

This chain links TRBV7-9 with TRBJ1-2; 8 bases are shared with TRBD1. Germline-derived CDR1 and CDR2 are SEHNR and FQNEAQ (reference sequence). The V segment lost 7 bases and the J segment 8 bases; nucleotides outside the gene matches: 9. The CDR3 is 13 residues long. The CDR3 is CASIREGTGGYTF. The CDR3 DNA follows: TGTGCCAGCATCCGAGAGGGGACAGGCGGCTACACCTTC.

The chain is built from TRBV14 and TRBJ1-1, with D possibly being TRBD1 (6 bases). The CDR3 runs to 14 residues. V was trimmed by 0 bases and J by 7 bases, leaving 12 bases between them. Per the germline V gene, CDR1 is SGHDN and CDR2 is FVKESK. This chain's CDR3 is CASSQDYRAYEAFF. CDR3 sequence (DNA): TGTGCCAGCAGCCAAGATTACAGGGCTTATGAAGCTTTCTTT.

The chain has TRBV5-1 and TRBJ2-2; 9 bases are a match to TRBD1. Per the germline V gene, CDR1 is SGHRS and CDR2 is YFSETQ. J lost 7 bases, V lost 0 bases, and 7 bases had no gene match. This CDR3 contains 16 residues. The CDR3 coding sequence is TGCGCCAGCAGCTTGGACAGGGGGCTATTTGGCGGGGAGCTGTTTTTT. It is translated as CASSLDRGLFGGELFF.

As regards this clone: Mismatch with germline at one junction end may stem from a read error. Other nucleotide sequences in the sample specify the same CDR3. The J gene is TRBJ2-7, the V gene TRBV18; TRBD1 might be the D (5 bases). Germline CDR1 reads KGHSH; CDR2 reads LQKENI. The CDR3 length is 15 residues. The CDR3 sequence is CASSPPSQGSYEQYF. CDR3 sequence (DNA): TGTGCCAGCTCGCCACCCAGTCAGGGCAGCTACGAGCAGTACTTC.

The gene calls are TRBV6-5 and TRBJ1-1, with TRBD1 matching 9 bases. With V trimmed by 5 bases and J by 4 bases, 8 bases remained unmatched. Germline CDR1 reads MNHEY; CDR2 reads SVGAGI. The CDR3 runs to 15 residues. The CDR3 is CASSPQGAGSTEAFF. In nucleotides, the CDR3 is TGTGCCAGCAGTCCACAGGGGGCGGGGAGCACTGAAGCTTTCTTT.

This clone appeared once. This chain connects TRBV28 to TRBJ2-4; D ambiguous. V shed 5 bases and J shed 2 bases, with 4 bases lying between them. Germline CDR1 reads MDHEN; CDR2 reads SYDVKM. This CDR3 comprises 12 residues. CDR3 residues: CASSESKNIQYF. CDR3 bases: TGTGCCAGCAGTGAATCCAAAAACATTCAGTACTTC.

J is TRBJ1-2 and V is TRBV5-6; D is unclear. This CDR3 is 15 amino acids long. Between the trimmed V and J ends, which lost 4 bases and 3 bases, there was a span of 16 bases. The germline gives CDR1 SGHDT, CDR2 YYEEEE. CDR3 region: CASSPGPTEYYGYTF. The CDR3 coding sequence is TGTGCCAGCAGCCCCGGTCCTACAGAATACTATGGCTACACCTTC.

The chain's CDR3 is CASSLFMRVGNQPQHF. The DNA for the CDR3 is TGTGCCAGCAGCTTATTCATGCGGGTTGGGAATCAGCCCCAGCATTTT. The genes are TRBV7-2 and TRBJ1-5, with D unresolved. The CDR3 spans 16 residues. Germline V gene data show CDR1 as SGHTA and CDR2 as FQGNSA. Trimming took 2 bases from V and 4 from J, leaving 15 bases between them.

V gene TRBV5-1 combines with J gene TRBJ2-2, with TRBD1 identical over 11 bases. In germline, CDR1 is SGHRS, CDR2 YFSETQ. This CDR3 has 16 amino acids. V gave up 4 bases and J gave up 3 bases; unmatched junction bases: 5. Here the CDR3 DNA reads TGCGCCAGCAGCGGGGACAGGGGGTTTGACACCGGGGAGCTGTTTTTT. This codes for CASSGDRGFDTGELFF.

The rearrangement joins TRBV5-6 to TRBJ1-2; D possibly corresponds to TRBD1 (6 bases). The CDR3 loop spans 14 amino acids. V dropped 4 bases and J dropped 3 bases, with 13 bases sitting between them. CDR1 and CDR2 from the germline V gene are SGHDT and YYEEEE. The CDR3 coding sequence is TGTGCCAGCAGCGCCACAGGGTCTTACTATGGCTACACCTTC. It translates to CASSATGSYYGYTF.

The V and J genes are TRBV6-1 and TRBJ2-5; TRBD1 is a possible D gene (6 bases). The germline V and J ends were trimmed by 8 bases and 3 bases, with 16 bases remaining between them. The V gene's germline CDR1 is MNHNS and CDR2 SASEGT. The CDR3 has 14 amino acids. CDR3 sequence reads: CASATGIVKETQYF. The CDR3 DNA follows: TGTGCCAGCGCAACAGGGATTGTTAAAGAGACCCAGTACTTC.